This T cell receptor beta chain was sequenced for a study of CD8+CD57+ T cells in acquired aplastic anemia. Across the whole study: Recorded DNA amounts for sorted CD4+ and CD8+ cells had an average of approximately 2.9 ug. Among healthy donors, CD4+ cells averaged approximately 11 million reads.

Using genomic DNA as the template, TCR beta VDJ and CDR3 profiling was carried out. TCRdb independently ran MiXCR on the reads; one entry per CDR3 protein. The sample holds about 210,000 distinct CDR3 sequences; 30% to 40% are singletons and the top ten take 1.1%. CDR1 and CDR2 from the germline V gene are DFQATT and SNEGSKA (reference sequence). The length of the CDR3 is 12 residues. J lost 6 bases, V lost 3 bases, and 3 bases had no gene match. General study points: Roughly 31 CD8+ CDR3 sequences were shared between patients and controls.

Of note for this clonotype: Its antigen is currently unknown.

The sequence was obtained from a human donor in good health, serving as a control. Sequenced material: sorted CD4+, CD8+, or CD8+CD57+ T cells (not recorded which) from PBMCs. V usage is TRBV20-1 and J usage is TRBJ1-2; 8 nucleotides agree with TRBD1. CDR3 amino acids: CSASRDRNGYTF. The CDR3 DNA reads as TGCAGTGCTAGCCGGGACAGGAATGGCTACACCTTC.